A selection of T cell receptor beta chains follows, all from one sample in a study of response to subunit inactivated influenza vaccine. MiXCR was run by TCRdb on the RT-PCR reads, yielding one entry per CDR3 protein. The repertoire has around 540,000 distinct CDR3 sequences, roughly 12% of them found once; the top ten carry roughly 10%. The sequences come from PBMCs from blood, collected on the day of vaccination. These receptors all stem from a man in his fifties who received an inactivated influenza vaccine. CDR3s include the opening cysteine and the closing phenylalanine or tryptophan. D genes are given only for firm matches. For some rows the clone size is stated as once, few or many, or as a class when expanded; others skip it.

>.|TRBJ1-5|16|TRBV6-2/TRBV6-3|few
TGTGCCAGCAGCAACGGGGCCTTAGCAAGCAATCAGCCCCAGCATTTT
CASSNGALASNQPQHF
>.|TRBJ2-2|13|TRBV5-1|few
TGCGCCAGCAGATCCATTGAGGCCGGGGAGCTGTTTTTT
CASRSIEAGELFF
>.|TRBJ2-4|14|TRBV28|many
TGTGCCAGCAGTTTTGGGCAGGGCAAAAACATTCAGTACTTC
CASSFGQGKNIQYF
>.|TRBJ2-2|15|TRBV9|many
TGTGCCAGCAGCGTAGCAGTCAGATCCACCGGGGAGCTGTTTTTT
CASSVAVRSTGELFF
>.|TRBJ1-5|13|TRBV3-1|.
TGTGCCAGCAGCCAAGGCCTTGATCAGCCCCAGCATTTT
CASSQGLDQPQHF
>TRBD2|TRBJ2-3|18|TRBV4-3|few
TGCGCCAGCAGCCAGTTGCTCGAGCTAGCGGGGGACACAGATACGCAGTATTTT
CASSQLLELAGDTDTQYF
>.|TRBJ2-5|14|TRBV6-5|.
TGTGCCAGCAGTTACTGGGGGCAACAAGAGACCCAGTACTTC
CASSYWGQQETQYF
>.|TRBJ1-1|16|TRBV12-3/TRBV12-4|.
TGTGCCAGCAGCCCCCGTAGGAGCCATATGAACACTGAAGCTTTCTTT
CASSPRRSHMNTEAFF
>.|TRBJ2-6|21|TRBV6-2/TRBV6-3|.
TGTGCCAGCAGTCCTCTGCTTAATACAAGGTCCCCTCTCTCTGGGGCCAACGTCCTGACTTTC
CASSPLLNTRSPLSGANVLTF
>TRBD1|TRBJ1-2|13|TRBV2|few
TGTGCCAGCAGCACAGGGGGCGCTGGGGGCTACACCTTC
CASSTGGAGGYTF
>.|TRBJ1-2|15|TRBV7-6|.
TGTGCCAGCAGCTCCCATCGAGGGGTCCACTATGGCTACACCTTC
CASSSHRGVHYGYTF
>.|TRBJ1-5|15|TRBV6-5|few
TGTGCCAGCAGTTACGATAGGACAGTTCGGCAGCCCCAGCATTTT
CASSYDRTVRQPQHF
>.|TRBJ2-5|14|TRBV7-7|.
TGTGCCAGCAGCTTAGGCAGCCATCAAGAGACCCAGTACTTC
CASSLGSHQETQYF
>.|TRBJ2-1|11|TRBV12-3/TRBV12-4|few
TGTGCCAGCAGTCCCCGACAGGAGCAGTTCTTC
CASSPRQEQFF
>.|TRBJ2-5|15|TRBV7-2|few
TGTGCCAGCAGCTCACGACAGGTCCTCCAAGAGACCCAGTACTTC
CASSSRQVLQETQYF
>.|TRBJ2-5|15|TRBV5-5|many
TGTGCCAGCAGCTTGGGTTGGGCAGATCAAGAGACCCAGTACTTC
CASSLGWADQETQYF
>TRBD1|TRBJ1-1|14|TRBV12-3/TRBV12-4|many
TGTGCCAGCAGCCCGGGACAGGGGATGACTGAAGCTTTCTTT
CASSPGQGMTEAFF
>.|TRBJ2-4|14|TRBV7-9|few
TGTGCCAGCAGCTTAGCAGGGAAGGGAAACATTCAGTACTTC
CASSLAGKGNIQYF
>TRBD2|TRBJ2-5|14|TRBV11-3|.
TGTGCCAGCAGCTTAGGGTATAGCGGGGAGACCCAGTACTTC
CASSLGYSGETQYF
>.|TRBJ2-3|18|TRBV29-1|.
TGCAGCGTTGAAGCCTCTCCCCTGACTAGTTTGAGTACAGATACGCAGTATTTT
CSVEASPLTSLSTDTQYF
>TRBD2|TRBJ2-5|14|TRBV5-1|.
TGCGCCAGCAGCTCCGGGAGGTACCAAGAGACCCAGTACTTC
CASSSGRYQETQYF
>.|TRBJ1-2|15|TRBV10-3|.
TGTGCCATCACCGACCCGGGCCGTACCGTGGGAGGCTACACCTTC
CAITDPGRTVGGYTF
>.|TRBJ2-3|14|TRBV5-1|.
TGCGCCAGCAGCCCCAACGGGGAGGTGGATACGCAGTATTTT
CASSPNGEVDTQYF
>.|TRBJ2-3|16|TRBV12-3/TRBV12-4|.
TGTGCCAGCAGTTTTCTCAATAGTACCCCTACAGATACGCAGTATTTT
CASSFLNSTPTDTQYF
>.|TRBJ2-1|12|TRBV6-6|many
TGTGCCAGCAGTTTCCCAAACAATGAGCAGTTCTTC
CASSFPNNEQFF
>.|TRBJ2-5|12|TRBV20-1|.
TGCAGTGCTAGAGATGTGGTAGAGACCCAGTACTTC
CSARDVVETQYF
>TRBD1|TRBJ2-7|14|TRBV7-2|few
TGTGCCAGCAGCCGGACAGGGTATGAGTACGAGCAGTACTTC
CASSRTGYEYEQYF
>.|TRBJ1-1|17|TRBV11-2|.
TGTGCCAGCAGCTTAGAAGCCCCCAGTTTAATGAACACTGAAGCTTTCTTT
CASSLEAPSLMNTEAFF
>TRBD2|TRBJ2-3|15|TRBV6-1|few
TGTGCCAGCAGAGTTAGCGGGACTAGCACAGATACGCAGTATTTT
CASRVSGTSTDTQYF
>.|TRBJ2-1|12|TRBV7-8|.
TGTGCCAGCGGGGGACGGGGCAATGAGCAGTTCTTC
CASGGRGNEQFF
>TRBD2|TRBJ2-1|16|TRBV3-1|.
TGTGCCAGCAGCCAAGTACTAGCGGGGGTGTACAATGAGCAGTTCTTC
CASSQVLAGVYNEQFF
>.|TRBJ2-6|16|TRBV7-2|.
TGTGCCAGCAGCTTAGTCGTAGGGGGTGGGGCCAACGTCCTGACTTTC
CASSLVVGGGANVLTF
>TRBD1|TRBJ2-7|16|TRBV5-1|.
TGCGCCAGCAGCTTGGCCAAACAGGGGGTCGCCTACGAGCAGTACTTC
CASSLAKQGVAYEQYF
>.|TRBJ2-7|14|TRBV7-2|many
TGTGCCAGCAGCTTATACGGGGGAACCTACGAGCAGTACTTC
CASSLYGGTYEQYF
>TRBD2|TRBJ2-1|16|TRBV9|.
TGTGCCAGCAGCGTAGTGGGACTAGTCGGGGACAATGAGCAGTTCTTC
CASSVVGLVGDNEQFF
>TRBD2|TRBJ2-3|20|TRBV12-3/TRBV12-4|few
TGTGCCAGCACCCAGAGAGGGACAGCACTAGCGGGGAAGGGCACAGATACGCAGTATTTT
CASTQRGTALAGKGTDTQYF